A single T cell receptor (beta chain) is shown here with its context. The data stem from a study of blood T cell repertoires in COVID-19. TCRdb keeps only in-frame clones here, not all; method: immunoSEQ multiplex PCR. Here the sample spans nearly 400,000 clones, roughly 91% being singletons. This CDR3 is 11 amino acids long. Trimming cost V 5 bases and J 3 bases; bases outside gene matches: 0. Germline CDR1 reads DFQATT; CDR2 reads SNEGSKA (reference sequence). Source material: PBMCs or T cells enriched from blood (not recorded which). The chain employs TRBV20-1 and TRBJ1-2; 7 bases map to TRBD1. The receptor was derived from a woman between 25 and 40 years old who had recovered from COVID-19. CDR3 in amino acids: CSAQGDYGYTF. The CDR3 DNA follows: TGCAGTGCTCAGGGGGACTATGGCTACACCTTC.